The sequence of this TCR beta chain was determined in a study of neurological immune-mediated disorders. Turning to the study itself: A relapsing-remitting course was seen in about 90% of the roughly 35 multiple sclerosis patients and a secondary progressive course in 3.

This clonotype was counted many times. As for the cDNA, it was generated by 5'RACE with 10-nucleotide random UMIs. In TCRdb, the 5' RACE reads were re-called with MiXCR into one record per CDR3 protein. The data contain roughly 60,000 distinct CDR3 sequences, around 4.8% of them seen just once; the ten biggest clones take up roughly 3.4%. Unsorted libraries were derived from 2 million PBMCs stored at -80 C. CDR3 length equals 15 residues. With V trimmed by 6 bases and J by 3 bases, 8 bases remained unmatched. CDR1 MDHEN and CDR2 SYDVKM come from the germline V gene. The chain employs TRBV28 and TRBJ2-5; 9 bases are shared with TRBD1. Sample: PBMCs. The TCR originated in a woman between 50 and 59 years old with multiple sclerosis. CDR3 sequence reads: CASRRPGQGEETQYF. Written as DNA, the CDR3 is TGTGCCAGCAGACGCCCGGGACAGGGCGAAGAGACCCAGTACTTC. The full variable domain, completed using reference TRBV28 and TRBJ2-5, is DVKVTQSSRYLVKRTGEKVFLECVQDMDHENMFWYRQDPGLGLRLIYFSYDVKMKEKGDIPEGYSVSREKKERFSLILESASTNQTSMYLCASRRPGQGEETQYFGPGTRLLVL.